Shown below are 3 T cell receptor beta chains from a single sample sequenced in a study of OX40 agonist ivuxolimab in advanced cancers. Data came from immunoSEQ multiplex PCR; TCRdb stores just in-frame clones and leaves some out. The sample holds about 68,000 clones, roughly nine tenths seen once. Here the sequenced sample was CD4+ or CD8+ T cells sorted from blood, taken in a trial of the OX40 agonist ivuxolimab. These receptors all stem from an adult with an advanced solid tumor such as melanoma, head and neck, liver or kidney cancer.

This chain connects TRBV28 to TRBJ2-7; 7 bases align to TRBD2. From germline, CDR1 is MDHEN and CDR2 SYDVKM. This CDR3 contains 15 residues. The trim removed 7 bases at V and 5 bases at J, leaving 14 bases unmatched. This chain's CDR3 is CASTGPAGAFDEQYF. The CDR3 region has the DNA TGTGCCAGCACCGGACCGGCGGGAGCTTTTGACGAGCAGTACTTC.

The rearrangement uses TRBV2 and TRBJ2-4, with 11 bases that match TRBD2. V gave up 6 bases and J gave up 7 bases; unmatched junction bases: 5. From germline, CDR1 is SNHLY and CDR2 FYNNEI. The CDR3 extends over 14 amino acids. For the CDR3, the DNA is TGTGCCAGCAGGGGACTAGCGGAAACGAACATTCAGTACTTC. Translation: CASRGLAETNIQYF. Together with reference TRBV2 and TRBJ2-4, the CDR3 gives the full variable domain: EPEVTQTPSHQVTQMGQEVILRCVPISNHLYFYWYRQILGQKVEFLVSFYNNEISEKSEIFDDQFSVERPDGSNFTLKIRSTKLEDSAMYFCASRGLAETNIQYFGAGTRLSVL.

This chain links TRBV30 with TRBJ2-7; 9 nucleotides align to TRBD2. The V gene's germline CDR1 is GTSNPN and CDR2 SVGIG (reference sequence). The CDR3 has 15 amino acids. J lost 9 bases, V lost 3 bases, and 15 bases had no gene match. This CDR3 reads CAWSLPGTSRRGQYF. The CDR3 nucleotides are TGTGCCTGGAGCCTGCCAGGGACTAGCAGAAGGGGGCAGTACTTC.